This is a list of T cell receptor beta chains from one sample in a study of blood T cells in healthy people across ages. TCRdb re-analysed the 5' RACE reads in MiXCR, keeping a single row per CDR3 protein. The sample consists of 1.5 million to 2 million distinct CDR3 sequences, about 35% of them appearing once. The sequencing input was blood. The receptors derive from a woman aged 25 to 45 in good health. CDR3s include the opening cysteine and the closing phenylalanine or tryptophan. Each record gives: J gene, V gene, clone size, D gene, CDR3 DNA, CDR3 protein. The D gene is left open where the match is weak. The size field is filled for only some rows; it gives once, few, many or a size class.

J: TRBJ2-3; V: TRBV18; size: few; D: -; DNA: TGTGCCAGCTCACCTAAAGGAGCGGGCACAGATACGCAGTATTTT; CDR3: CASSPKGAGTDTQYF
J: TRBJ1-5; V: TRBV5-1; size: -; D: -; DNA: TGCGCCAGCAGCGTGACACCCAATCAGCCCCAGCATTTT; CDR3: CASSVTPNQPQHF
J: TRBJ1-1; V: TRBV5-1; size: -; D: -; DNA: TGCGCCAGCAGCTTGGGTGGGGCTCCGAACACTGAAGCTTTCTTT; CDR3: CASSLGGAPNTEAFF
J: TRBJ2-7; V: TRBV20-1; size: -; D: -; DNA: TGCAGTGCTAGCGATATAGGGCTTGAGCAGTACTTC; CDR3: CSASDIGLEQYF
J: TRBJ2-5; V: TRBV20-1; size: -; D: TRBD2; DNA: TGCAGTGCTGCGCTCTTTACTAGCGGGAGGGCTGCAAGGACCCAGTACTTC; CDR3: CSAALFTSGRAARTQYF
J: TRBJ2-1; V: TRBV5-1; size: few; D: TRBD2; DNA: TGCGCCAGCAGCCCGAGACTAACTAGCGGGGGGGCCGACGAGCAGTTCTTC; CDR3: CASSPRLTSGGADEQFF
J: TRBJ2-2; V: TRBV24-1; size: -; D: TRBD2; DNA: TGTGCCACCAGATATAGACTAGCGCACACCGGGGAGCTGTTTTTT; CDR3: CATRYRLAHTGELFF
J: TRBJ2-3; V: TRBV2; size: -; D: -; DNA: TGTGCCAGCGGGGGGAAAGGGTTCACAGATACGCAGTATTTT; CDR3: CASGGKGFTDTQYF
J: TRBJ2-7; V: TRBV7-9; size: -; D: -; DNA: TGTGCCACCGCCCGGGCAGGAAGCTCCTACGAGCAGTACTTC; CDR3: CATARAGSSYEQYF
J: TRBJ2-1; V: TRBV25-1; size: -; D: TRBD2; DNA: TGTGCCAGCAGTGCCCGGACTAGCGGGAGTGAGCAGTTCTTC; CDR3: CASSARTSGSEQFF
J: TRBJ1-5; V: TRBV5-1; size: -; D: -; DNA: TGCGCCAGCAGCGAGGGGCCCAAGAGCAATCAGCCCCAGCATTTT; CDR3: CASSEGPKSNQPQHF
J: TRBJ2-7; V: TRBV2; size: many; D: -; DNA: TGTGCCAGCAGCGGGGAATCCTACGAGCAGTACTTC; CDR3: CASSGESYEQYF
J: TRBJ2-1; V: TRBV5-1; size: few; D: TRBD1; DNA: TGCGCCAGCAGCTTGGAAACGACAGGGTACAATGAGCAGTTCTTC; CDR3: CASSLETTGYNEQFF
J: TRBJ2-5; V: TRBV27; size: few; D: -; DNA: TGTGCCAGCAGTTTGCGGGGTCAGGGAGAGACCCAGTACTTC; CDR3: CASSLRGQGETQYF
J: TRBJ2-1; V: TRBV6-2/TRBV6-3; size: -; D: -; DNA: TGTGCCATTTCCGGGACAAACTACAATGAGCAGTTCTTC; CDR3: CAISGTNYNEQFF
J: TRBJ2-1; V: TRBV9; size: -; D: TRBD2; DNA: TGTGCCAGCAGCGGGGGACTAGCGGGCGAGAATGAGCAGTTCTTC; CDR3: CASSGGLAGENEQFF
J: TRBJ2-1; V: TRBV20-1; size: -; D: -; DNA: TGCAGTGCAGTAGCGATCGGAGGAAATGAGCAGTTCTTC; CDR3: CSAVAIGGNEQFF
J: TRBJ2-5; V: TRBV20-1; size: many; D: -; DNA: TGCAGTGCTAGACACAGCGCAACCGGGACCCAGTACTTC; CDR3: CSARHSATGTQYF
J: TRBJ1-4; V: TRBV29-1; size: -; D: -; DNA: TGCAGCGTTGAATCCAATGAAAAACTGTTTTTT; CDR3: CSVESNEKLFF
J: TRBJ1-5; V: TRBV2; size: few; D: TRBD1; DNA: TGTGCCAGCAGTACCGGGACAGGGGGCGGCCAGCCCCAGCATTTT; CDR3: CASSTGTGGGQPQHF
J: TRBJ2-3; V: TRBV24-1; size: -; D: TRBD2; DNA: TGTGCCACCAGTCCCGCCATCCTAGCGGGAGAGATCACAGATACGCAGTATTTT; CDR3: CATSPAILAGEITDTQYF
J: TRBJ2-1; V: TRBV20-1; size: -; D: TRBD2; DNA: TGCAGTGCGCCGACTAGCGGGGGGTTCGATGAGCAGTTCTTC; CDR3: CSAPTSGGFDEQFF